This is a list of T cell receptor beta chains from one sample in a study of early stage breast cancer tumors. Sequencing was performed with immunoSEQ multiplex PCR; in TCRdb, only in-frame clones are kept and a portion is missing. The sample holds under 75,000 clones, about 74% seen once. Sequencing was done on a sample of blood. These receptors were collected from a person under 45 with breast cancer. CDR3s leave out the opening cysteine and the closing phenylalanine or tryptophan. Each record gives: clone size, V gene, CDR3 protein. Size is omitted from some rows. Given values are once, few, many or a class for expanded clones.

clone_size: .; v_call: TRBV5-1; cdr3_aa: ASSDGPGLAGDNEQF
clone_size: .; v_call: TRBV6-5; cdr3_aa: ASSSRVRGTEAF
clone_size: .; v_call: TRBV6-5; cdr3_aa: ASSRLGELF
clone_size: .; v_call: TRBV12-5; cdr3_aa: ASGTLVDGTGGFSNQPQH
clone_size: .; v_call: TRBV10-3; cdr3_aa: ATADRADTQY
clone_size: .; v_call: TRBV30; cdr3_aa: AWMARGQETQY
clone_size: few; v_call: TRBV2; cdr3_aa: ASRDRERNTGELF
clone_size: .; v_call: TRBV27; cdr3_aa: ASSWTGNYEQY
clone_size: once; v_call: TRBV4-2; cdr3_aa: ASSHRGGQSEKLF
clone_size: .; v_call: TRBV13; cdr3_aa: ASSLVSGSYEQY
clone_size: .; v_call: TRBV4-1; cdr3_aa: ASREPGPLRGYT
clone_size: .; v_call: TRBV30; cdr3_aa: AWATENQPQH
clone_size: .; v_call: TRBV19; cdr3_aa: ASSIKVGPLYNEQF
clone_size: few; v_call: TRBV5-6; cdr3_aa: ASSLGRRVNEQF
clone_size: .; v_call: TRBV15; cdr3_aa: ATSRVGADTQY